Following are 25 T cell receptor beta chains from one sample sequenced in a study of Graves' ophthalmopathy and Graves' hyperthyroidism. RNA transcripts yielded amplified TCR beta CDR3 regions. HTBI primers served in a first-round RT-PCR, which a second-round multiplex PCR followed. Using its own MiXCR run on the multiplex PCR reads, TCRdb lists one record per CDR3 protein. The sample gives more than 300,000 distinct CDR3 sequences, about 17% of which show up once; 2% to 3% is in the top ten. Sequencing was done on a sample of peripheral blood. The receptor set was obtained from an adult woman with stable Graves' hyperthyroidism.

This clonotype was counted at least ten times. CDR3 DNA: TGTGCCAGCAGCCGAGGACTAGCGGTAACCTACGAGCAGTACTTC. Protein sequence: CASSRGLAVTYEQYF. The chain uses TRBV11-2 and TRBJ2-7; TRBD2 agrees at 10 bases. Per the germline V gene, CDR1 is SGHAT and CDR2 is FQNNGV. The trim removed 5 bases at V and 2 bases at J, leaving 6 bases unmatched. The CDR3 sequence is 15 residues long.

This clonotype was recorded many times. This chain uses TRBV6-5 with TRBJ2-7; TRBD2 matches at 8 bases. The CDR3 length is 16 residues. The V segment lost 1 base and the J segment 2 bases; nucleotides outside the gene matches: 7. Germline V gene lookup returns CDR1 MNHEY and CDR2 SVGAGI. CDR3 sequence reads: CASSYYSAGETYEQYF. The DNA of the CDR3 is TGTGCCAGCAGTTACTACTCAGCGGGAGAGACCTACGAGCAGTACTTC.

This clonotype has ten or more counts. The chain joins TRBV25-1 to TRBJ2-5; perhaps TRBD1 as D (5 bases). The CDR3 loop spans 15 amino acids. Trimming stripped 1 base from V and 5 bases from J, with 14 bases between. CDR1 MGHDK and CDR2 SYGVNS come from the germline V gene. CDR3 residues: CASSESTVLGETQYF. CDR3 coding DNA: TGTGCCAGCAGTGAATCGACAGTTCTTGGGGAGACCCAGTACTTC.

The chain recombines TRBV19 with TRBJ1-5; D unclear. The CDR3 loop spans 15 amino acids. Germline loops: CDR1 LNHDA, CDR2 SQIVND (reference sequence). The V and J ends lost 2 bases and 0 bases respectively, with 8 bases between them. CDR3 sequence: CASSIRGNSNQPQHF. The DNA of the CDR3 is TGTGCCAGTAGTATACGGGGAAATAGCAATCAGCCCCAGCATTTT.

This clonotype was counted many times. The genes are TRBV28 and TRBJ2-7, with 14 positions matching TRBD2. Per the germline V gene, CDR1 is MDHEN and CDR2 is SYDVKM. This CDR3 region has 15 residues. J lost 6 bases, V lost 6 bases, and 7 bases had no gene match. CDR3 nucleotides: TGTGCCAGCAGAAAAACCGGGACTAGCGGGAGCGAGCAGTACTTC. Its protein product is CASRKTGTSGSEQYF.

This clonotype was recorded at least ten times. At one of its ends the junction is not consistent with the germline gene, which may arise from a read error. The genes are TRBV11-2 and TRBJ2-7; no reliable D call. The CDR3 has 13 amino acids. Looked up from germline, CDR1 is SGHAT and CDR2 is FQNNGV. The CDR3 nucleotides are TGTGCCAGCAGCTTGGATCTGAACATACGAACGTTCTTC. This sequence encodes CASSLDLNIRTFF.

This clonotype occurred a few times. With a much larger clone just one base away, this may be a read error. CDR3 sequence reads: CASSQDYLNIKYF. The CDR3 coding sequence is TGTGCCAGCAGCCAGGACTACCTCAACATTAAGTACTTC. This chain joins TRBV12-3 or TRBV12-4 and TRBJ2-4; the D gene is possibly TRBD2 (6 bases). CDR3 length: 13 residues.

This clonotype was counted ten times or more. The chain is built from TRBV28 and TRBJ2-7; D is unclear. Germline V gene sequence: CDR1 MDHEN, CDR2 SYDVKM. V was pared by 3 bases and J by 0 bases, with 9 bases between. This CDR3 region has 14 residues. CDR3 DNA sequence: TGTGCCAGCAGTTTTCCCGGCTACTCCTACGAGCAGTACTTC. Its translation: CASSFPGYSYEQYF.

The rearrangement joins TRBV29-1 to TRBJ2-5, with D possibly TRBD2 on 6 matching bases. The ends were cut back, 7 bases at V and 9 bases at J, with 15 bases in the middle. The CDR3 loop spans 11 amino acids. Germline V gene sequence: CDR1 SQVTM, CDR2 ANQGSEA. Written as DNA, the CDR3 is TGCAGCGGGGGGGTAGATCAGGCCCAGTACTTC. This encodes CSGGVDQAQYF.

This clonotype occurred many times. The gene calls are TRBV12-3 or TRBV12-4 and TRBJ1-2; possible D gene TRBD1, 6 bases. There are 13 residues in the CDR3. The ends were cut back, 3 bases at V and 8 bases at J, with 13 bases in the middle. The CDR3 is CASSLRGVGGYTF. The CDR3, as DNA: TGTGCCAGCAGTTTGAGGGGGGTCGGCGGCTACACCTTC.

The chain has TRBV28 and TRBJ1-2; 9 bases are a match to TRBD1. Germline-derived CDR1 and CDR2 are MDHEN and SYDVKM. Losses at the gene ends were 7 bases for V and 4 bases for J; bases not matched to a gene: 4. The CDR3 consists of 13 residues. CDR3 nucleotides: TGTGCCAGCACCTCGGGACAGGGCTATGGCTACACCTTC. This translates into CASTSGQGYGYTF.

Many counts were recorded for this clonotype. This chain uses TRBV20-1 with TRBJ2-7; a possible D gene is TRBD1 (6 bases). The CDR3 is 14 amino acids. The germline CDR1 and CDR2 sequences are DFQATT and SNEGSKA (reference sequence). V gave up 0 bases and J gave up 2 bases, with 11 bases separating them. The CDR3 region is CSARDTGKPYEQYF. The CDR3 bases are TGCAGTGCTAGAGATACAGGGAAGCCCTACGAGCAGTACTTC.

This rearrangement joins TRBV6-1 to TRBJ1-1; D is uncertain. This CDR3 is built from 13 residues. The ends were cut back, 0 bases at V and 1 base at J, with 3 bases in the middle. The germline gives CDR1 MNHNS, CDR2 SASEGT. The CDR3 DNA is TGTGCCAGCAGTGAAGCTCCGAACACTGAAGCTTTCTTT. It translates to CASSEAPNTEAFF.

This clonotype was seen many times. The chain carries TRBV11-2 and TRBJ2-2, with D possibly being TRBD1 (5 bases). The germline V gene has CDR1 SGHAT and CDR2 FQNNGV. Trimming shortened V by 0 bases and J by 7 bases, and 9 bases separated the two germline ends. The CDR3 extends over 14 amino acids. The CDR3, as DNA: TGTGCCAGCAGCTTAGAAGGGGCCGACGGGGAGCTGTTTTTT. Translating it yields CASSLEGADGELFF.

This clonotype appeared many times. The rearrangement joins TRBV29-1 to TRBJ1-5, with a tentative D call TRBD1 (5 bases). There are 14 residues in the CDR3. The V end was cut by 3 bases, the J end by 2 bases, with 11 bases between. Per germline, CDR1 SQVTM and CDR2 ANQGSEA. The CDR3 region has the DNA TGCAGCGTTGAGGCCGGGACGGGCAATCAGCCCCAGCATTTT. Its protein is CSVEAGTGNQPQHF.

This clonotype has only a few counts. The chain is built from TRBV11-2 and TRBJ2-2, with TRBD2 as a possible D gene (6 bases). The V end lost 5 bases, the J end lost 5 bases, and 18 bases lay between the germline ends. Germline values: CDR1 SGHAT, CDR2 FQNNGV. This CDR3 region has 16 residues. The DNA for the CDR3 is TGTGCCAGCAGCCTACCCCTCTGGCGGGGAACCGGGGAGCTGTTTTTT. Amino acids: CASSLPLWRGTGELFF.

This clonotype was seen ten or more times. The chain couples TRBV12-3 or TRBV12-4 to TRBJ2-6, with D possibly TRBD1 on 6 matching bases. The CDR3 has 15 amino acids. The V end was cut by 3 bases, the J end by 7 bases, with 13 bases between. The CDR3 reads CASSFGGSRANVLTF. CDR3 nucleotides: TGTGCCAGCAGTTTTGGGGGCTCGCGTGCCAACGTCCTGACTTTC.

This clonotype occurred many times. The chain is built from TRBV27 and TRBJ2-5, with D maybe TRBD2 (6 bases). Per the germline V gene, CDR1 is MNHEY and CDR2 is SMNVEV (reference sequence). The CDR3 runs 15 residues. V gave up 3 bases and J gave up 7 bases, with 18 bases separating them. In DNA, the CDR3 is TGTGCCAGCAGTTTTTCCCCTGCGGGGCGTGGGACCCAGTACTTC. It specifies CASSFSPAGRGTQYF.

V usage is TRBV30 and J usage is TRBJ2-7; D uncertain. This CDR3 region has 12 residues. Germline V gives CDR1 GTSNPN, CDR2 SVGIG (reference sequence). The ends were cut back, 0 bases at V and 8 bases at J, with 11 bases in the middle. As DNA, the CDR3 is TGTGCCTGGAGTGTACTTACGGGCCAGCAGTACTTC. Encoded protein: CAWSVLTGQQYF.

This clonotype appeared many times. The V and J genes are TRBV28 and TRBJ2-7; 13 positions match TRBD2. In germline, CDR1 is MDHEN, CDR2 SYDVKM. J gave up 7 bases and V 4 bases, and 13 bases lay outside the gene matches. CDR3 length: 17 amino acids. CDR3 coding DNA: TGTGCCAGCAGTTCGTATGGACTAGCGGGAGCCACCCAGGAGCAGTACTTC. This gives the protein CASSSYGLAGATQEQYF.

This clonotype has at least ten counts. The rearrangement uses TRBV25-1 and TRBJ1-1; D gene uncertain. The V and J ends lost 4 bases and 11 bases respectively, with 14 bases between them. This CDR3 region has 12 residues. Germline values: CDR1 MGHDK, CDR2 SYGVNS. The CDR3 protein is CASSASGELAFF. CDR3 DNA: TGTGCCAGCAGTGCGTCCGGTGAACTGGCTTTCTTT.

This clonotype was counted at least ten times. J is TRBJ2-7 and V is TRBV6-2 or TRBV6-3; 11 bases map to TRBD2. Germline V gene sequence: CDR1 MNHEY, CDR2 SVGEGT. The CDR3 runs 15 residues. V trimming: 5 bases; J trimming: 6 bases; junction bases outside the gene matches: 9. CDR3 region: CASSGGLAAAVEQYF. The DNA for the CDR3 is TGTGCCAGCAGTGGGGGACTAGCGGCTGCGGTCGAGCAGTACTTC.

In regard to this clonotype: This may be a read error: a much more frequent sequence differs by one nucleotide. The conserved closing phenylalanine or tryptophan is absent in this CDR3, likely reflecting a read error. V gene TRBV5-5 combines with J gene TRBJ1-3; D is perhaps TRBD1 (5 bases). The CDR3 loop spans 16 amino acids. CDR1 and CDR2 (germline): SGHKS, YYEKEE (reference sequence). The V end was cut by 0 bases, the J end by 9 bases, with 19 bases between. CDR3 in amino acids: CASSLEGPDTSFTIYV. CDR3 coding DNA: TGTGCCAGCAGCTTGGAAGGTCCGGACACTTCTTTCACCATATATGTT.

This clonotype was recorded many times. V gene TRBV20-1 combines with J gene TRBJ2-4, with 8 nucleotides matching TRBD2. Trimming cost V 3 bases and J 0 bases; bases outside gene matches: 4. Per germline, CDR1 DFQATT and CDR2 SNEGSKA (reference sequence). This CDR3 has 15 amino acids. CDR3 sequence reads: CSARPGGLAKNIQYF. CDR3 nucleotide sequence: TGCAGTGCTAGGCCGGGAGGGCTAGCCAAAAACATTCAGTACTTC.

This clonotype was seen ten or more times. Since a much larger clone is just one base distant, this may be a read error. The chain combines TRBV6-5 with TRBJ1-3, with D uncertain. CDR3 length: 13 amino acids. V was cut by 0 bases and J by 3 bases, with 3 bases left in between. The germline gives CDR1 MNHEY, CDR2 SVGAGI. CDR3 sequence reads: CASSYSDGNTIYF. The CDR3 coding sequence is TGTGCCAGCAGTTACTCGGATGGAAACACCATATATTTT.